This T cell receptor beta chain was observed in a study of shared clonotypes between healthy human individuals. Background on the study: Per donor, CD8 memory used one plate, CD8 naive used two, CD4 memory used three and CD4 naive used three. Overall study results and limits: Naive CD4 clonotypes overlapped across a few donors at approximately 5.3%. It was the few donors that limited the genetic and exposure-history diversity represented. Specimens sampled were limited to blood, with tissue repertoires likely differing.

Measured with immunoSEQ multiplex PCR; TCRdb has only the in-frame clones, and not every one. Among 2 million to 2.5 million clones listed, just under 95% were seen once. Points on this clone: What it recognizes is unknown.

The V end lost 0 bases, the J end lost 5 bases, and 12 bases lay between the germline ends. This CDR3 has 14 amino acids. CDR1 is SGHKS and CDR2 is YYEKEE in the germline V gene (reference sequence). CD45RO-negative, CCR7-selected cells formed the naive CD8 fraction, which excluded terminally differentiated effector memory CD45RA+ cells. Sequenced: naive CD8+ T cells sorted from blood. The rearrangement links TRBV5-5 to TRBJ2-7, with D hard to call. The clonotype comes from a man between 18 and 35 years old in good health. The CDR3 is CASSLDTLSNEQYF. The CDR3 bases are TGTGCCAGCAGCTTGGATACCCTTAGCAACGAGCAGTACTTC.